This entry lists 15 T cell receptor beta chains sequenced from one sample in a study of T cells in Graves' hyperthyroidism and ophthalmopathy. Amplified TCR beta CDR3 regions came from RNA transcripts. With the HTBI primer set, the TCR CDR3 went through a first round of RT-PCR. TCRdb called the multiplex PCR reads again in MiXCR, with one record for every CDR3 protein. The table lists hundreds of thousands of distinct CDR3 sequences, approximately 15% of them singletons, with 5.5% to 7.5% in the top ten. The sample taken for sequencing was blood. Receptor source: a woman aged 30 to 39 with Graves' hyperthyroidism that later progressed to Graves' ophthalmopathy.

This clonotype was detected ten times or more. V usage is TRBV11-2 and J usage is TRBJ2-1; 8 bases are shared with TRBD2. Looked up from germline, CDR1 is SGHAT and CDR2 is FQNNGV. This CDR3 is built from 16 residues. V lost 1 base to trimming and J lost 4 bases; unmatched junction nucleotides: 6. The CDR3, as DNA: TGTGCCAGCAGCTTAGGATTCCAGCGGGAGTACAATGAGCAGTTCTTC. This gives the protein CASSLGFQREYNEQFF. Together with reference TRBV11-2 and TRBJ2-1, the CDR3 gives the full variable domain: EAGVAQSPRYKIIEKRQSVAFWCNPISGHATLYWYQQILGQGPKLLIQFQNNGVVDDSQLPKDRFSAERLKGVDSTLKIQPAKLEDSAVYLCASSLGFQREYNEQFFGPGTRLTVL.

In this sample, this clonotype turned up many times. The V gene is TRBV20-1, the J gene TRBJ1-2, with 10 bases matching TRBD1. Germline trimming cut 6 bases from V and 5 bases from J; bases unmatched to any gene: 18. The CDR3 contains 17 residues. Germline V gene sequence: CDR1 DFQATT, CDR2 SNEGSKA (reference sequence). In nucleotides, the CDR3 is TGCAGTGCCATTTCACCCTCCGGGACAGGGGAGGATTATGGCTACACCTTC. It codes for CSAISPSGTGEDYGYTF.

This clonotype showed up just a few times. This may be a read error: a much more frequent sequence differs by one nucleotide. The chain carries TRBV5-1 and TRBJ1-2, with unresolved D. The CDR3 loop spans 14 amino acids. Germline CDR1 reads SGHRS; CDR2 reads YFSETQ. Written as DNA, the CDR3 is TGCGCCGGCAGCTTGGGGATGACTAACTATGGCTACACCTTC. Protein sequence: CAGSLGMTNYGYTF.

The chain is built from TRBV10-3 and TRBJ2-2, with 12 bases fitting TRBD2. The germline V gene has CDR1 ENHRY and CDR2 SYGVKD. This CDR3 is built from 16 residues. The ends lost 1 base at V and 5 bases at J; junction bases unmatched: 2. The CDR3 bases are TGTGCCATCAGTGAGTGGACTAGCGGGGTTACCGGGGAGCTGTTTTTT. This encodes CAISEWTSGVTGELFF.

Note on this clonotype: This may be a read error: a much more frequent sequence differs by one nucleotide. The gene calls are TRBV28 and TRBJ1-2; D uncertain. From germline, CDR1 is MDHEN and CDR2 SYDVKM. The CDR3 contains 13 residues. CDR3 sequence (DNA): TGTACCAGCAGGCCACAGAGAGTGGGTGGCTACACCTTC. It specifies CTSRPQRVGGYTF.

This clonotype was detected many times. The CDR3 is CASRGFKKTEAFF. The CDR3 nucleotides are TGTGCCAGCAGGGGCTTTAAGAAAACTGAAGCTTTCTTT. The V and J genes are TRBV28 and TRBJ1-1; D not certain. CDR1 MDHEN and CDR2 SYDVKM come from the germline V gene. There are 13 residues in the CDR3. V was pared by 6 bases and J by 5 bases, with 13 bases between.

This clonotype came up many times. This rearrangement joins TRBV3-1 to TRBJ1-1; 10 positions agree with TRBD1. The CDR3 contains 15 residues. Trimming at V came to 4 bases and at J to 4 bases, leaving 6 bases not matched to a gene. From germline, CDR1 is LGHDT and CDR2 YNNKEL (reference sequence). The CDR3 here is CASSLTGGAVTEAFF. In nucleotides, the CDR3 is TGTGCCAGCAGCCTGACAGGGGGCGCGGTCACTGAAGCTTTCTTT.

This clonotype was observed a handful of times. This chain joins TRBV24-1 and TRBJ1-3; D ambiguous. The CDR3 contains 15 residues. Deletions cut 2 bases from V and 0 bases from J, with 7 bases between. Germline V gives CDR1 KGHDR, CDR2 SFDVKD. CDR3 residues: CATSDSPASGNTIYF. The CDR3 region has the DNA TGTGCCACCAGTGATTCGCCAGCCTCTGGAAACACCATATATTTT.

The CDR3 coding sequence is TGCAGCGTTGAAGGGACCAACTACGAGCAGTACTTC. Residues: CSVEGTNYEQYF. The chain couples TRBV29-1 to TRBJ2-7; the D is unclear. The V and J ends lost 1 base and 3 bases respectively, with 7 bases between them. Germline CDR1 and CDR2: SQVTM and ANQGSEA. The CDR3 is 12 residues long.

This clonotype was recorded at least ten times. The V gene is TRBV29-1, the J gene TRBJ1-5, with D hard to call. The CDR3 consists of 15 residues. Trimming removed 4 bases at V and 6 bases at J, with 19 bases between. In germline, CDR1 is SQVTM, CDR2 ANQGSEA. CDR3 protein: CSVVISSRGGQPQHF. As DNA, the CDR3 is TGCAGCGTTGTTATCAGTTCCCGGGGAGGTCAGCCCCAGCATTTT.

This clonotype showed up many times. The chain employs TRBV29-1 and TRBJ2-5; 7 bases fit TRBD1. The V gene's germline CDR1 is SQVTM and CDR2 ANQGSEA. With 7 bases clipped from V and 7 bases from J, the junction kept 6 bases outside the gene matches. CDR3 size: 11 residues. Written as DNA, the CDR3 is TGCAGCGGGAGGACAGGAGGGACCCAGTACTTC. It is translated as CSGRTGGTQYF.

The chain joins TRBV11-3 to TRBJ2-7, with D possibly matching TRBD1 (6 bases). The CDR3 has 17 residues. V was shortened by 4 bases and J by 2 bases, with 21 bases between the two germline ends. The germline CDR1 and CDR2 sequences are SGHNT and YENEEA. The CDR3 loop reads CASSSKHQGRWTYEQYF. The CDR3 coding sequence is TGTGCCAGCAGCTCTAAGCATCAGGGGCGGTGGACCTACGAGCAGTACTTC.

This clonotype was seen ten or more times. This chain links TRBV20-1 with TRBJ2-5, with 7 bases matching TRBD1. V was pared by 5 bases and J by 2 bases, with 5 bases of the junction left unmatched. The CDR3 is 13 residues long. The germline V gene encodes CDR1 DFQATT and CDR2 SNEGSKA (reference sequence). CDR3 DNA sequence: TGCAGTGCTCCCGGGACAGCTCAAGAGACCCAGTACTTC. Its protein is CSAPGTAQETQYF.

This clonotype was seen repeatedly, ten times or more. V and J are TRBV11-2 and TRBJ2-5, with TRBD2 matching 7 bases. Trimming at V came to 5 bases and at J to 1 base, leaving 7 bases not matched to a gene. This CDR3 spans 15 amino acids. CDR1 SGHAT and CDR2 FQNNGV come from the germline V gene. CDR3 in amino acids: CASSPGGGFQETQYF. The CDR3 nucleotides are TGTGCCAGCAGCCCGGGGGGAGGGTTCCAAGAGACCCAGTACTTC.

For this clonotype: Germline and junction disagree at one end, which may indicate a read error. This chain joins TRBV5-1 and TRBJ1-1; D gene ambiguous. CDR1 SGHRS and CDR2 YFSETQ come from the germline V gene. This CDR3 region has 17 residues. The CDR3 DNA is TGTGCCAGCAGTAGACTTAAGGGTGGAGGGTTAAACACTGAAGCTTTCTTT. Its protein is CASSRLKGGGLNTEAFF.